These T cell receptor beta chains were read from a single sample in a study of shared clonotypes between healthy human individuals. Measured with immunoSEQ multiplex PCR; TCRdb has only the in-frame clones, and not every one. This sample carries 450,000 to 650,000 clones, 70% to 80% of them seen once, and the ten largest clones take around 13%. Sequenced input: PBMCs. These receptors came from a woman aged 40 to 50 in good health. Some clones in this sample may be carry-over from other donors' samples. Both conserved end residues are part of each CDR3. The order of the fields is D gene, V gene, J gene, clone size, CDR3 DNA, CDR3 protein. D genes are given only for firm matches. Only part of the rows carry a size: once, few, many, or a class if the clone is expanded.

d_call: .
v_call: TRBV15
j_call: TRBJ2-5
clone_size: once
cdr3_nt: TGTGCCACCAGCACTCGGGACTCCCTGGAGACCCAGTACTTC
cdr3_aa: CATSTRDSLETQYF

d_call: .
v_call: TRBV7-9
j_call: TRBJ2-7
clone_size: .
cdr3_nt: TGTGCCAGCAGCTTGGGGCAGGGGGGCGCCTACGAGCAGTACTTC
cdr3_aa: CASSLGQGGAYEQYF

d_call: .
v_call: TRBV19
j_call: TRBJ2-2
clone_size: few
cdr3_nt: TGTGCCAGTACCCTCACCGGGGAGCTGTTTTTT
cdr3_aa: CASTLTGELFF

d_call: .
v_call: TRBV6-6
j_call: TRBJ1-1
clone_size: .
cdr3_nt: TGTGCCAGCAGTTATGTTGAAGCTTTCTTT
cdr3_aa: CASSYVEAFF

d_call: TRBD1
v_call: TRBV29-1
j_call: TRBJ1-5
clone_size: .
cdr3_nt: TGCAGCGTTGAAGATCGGGGGGCGATACCGGACAGGGGTAATGATCAGCCCCAGCATTTT
cdr3_aa: CSVEDRGAIPDRGNDQPQHF

d_call: .
v_call: TRBV9
j_call: TRBJ1-3
clone_size: few
cdr3_nt: TGTGCCAGCAGCGTAGAGGGGTCTGGAAACACCATATATTTT
cdr3_aa: CASSVEGSGNTIYF

d_call: .
v_call: TRBV6-1
j_call: TRBJ1-5
clone_size: few
cdr3_nt: TGTGCCAGCAGTGATCGGGGGTCGGTTCAGCCCCAGCATTTT
cdr3_aa: CASSDRGSVQPQHF

d_call: TRBD2
v_call: TRBV2
j_call: TRBJ2-1
clone_size: .
cdr3_nt: TGTGCCAGCAGTGCCTGGACTAGCGGAGTAAATGAGCAGTTCTTC
cdr3_aa: CASSAWTSGVNEQFF

d_call: TRBD2
v_call: TRBV2
j_call: TRBJ2-3
clone_size: .
cdr3_nt: TGTGCCAGCAGTGAGAGCGGGAGCGTCCCAGATACGCAGTATTTT
cdr3_aa: CASSESGSVPDTQYF

d_call: .
v_call: TRBV27
j_call: TRBJ2-7
clone_size: .
cdr3_nt: TGTGCCAGCAGTTTAAGTCCGGGAATCGACGAGCAGTACTTC
cdr3_aa: CASSLSPGIDEQYF

d_call: .
v_call: TRBV28
j_call: TRBJ1-2
clone_size: .
cdr3_nt: TGTGCCAGCAGTTTAAGGGGTTTCTATGGCTACACCTTC
cdr3_aa: CASSLRGFYGYTF

d_call: .
v_call: TRBV15
j_call: TRBJ2-5
clone_size: .
cdr3_nt: TGTGCCACCAGCAGGCCCCCGGAGACCCAGTACTTC
cdr3_aa: CATSRPPETQYF

d_call: .
v_call: TRBV6-4
j_call: TRBJ2-7
clone_size: .
cdr3_nt: TGTGCCATCGAAGGGACTCCCTACGAGCAGTACTTC
cdr3_aa: CAIEGTPYEQYF

d_call: .
v_call: TRBV5-4
j_call: TRBJ2-7
clone_size: .
cdr3_nt: TGTGCCAGCAGCTCACAGGGACTTCCCGAGCAGTACTTC
cdr3_aa: CASSSQGLPEQYF

d_call: TRBD2
v_call: TRBV7-3
j_call: TRBJ2-2
clone_size: many
cdr3_nt: TGTGCCAGCAGTCCACTAGCGAGCGGCGGGGAGCTGTTTTTT
cdr3_aa: CASSPLASGGELFF

d_call: TRBD1
v_call: TRBV29-1
j_call: TRBJ2-7
clone_size: .
cdr3_nt: TGCAGCGCCTGGGACAGGGGGAGGGAGCAGTACTTC
cdr3_aa: CSAWDRGREQYF

d_call: .
v_call: TRBV21-1
j_call: TRBJ1-5
clone_size: .
cdr3_nt: TGTGCCAGCAGTTCGCTGGACAGGTCCAATCAGCCCCAGCATTTT
cdr3_aa: CASSSLDRSNQPQHF

d_call: TRBD2
v_call: TRBV6-5
j_call: TRBJ2-1
clone_size: .
cdr3_nt: TGTGCCAGCAGTTACGGGAGGGCGAATGAGCAGTTCTTC
cdr3_aa: CASSYGRANEQFF

d_call: .
v_call: TRBV28
j_call: TRBJ1-3
clone_size: .
cdr3_nt: TGTGCCAGCTCCGGGACGCCGCACTCTGGAAACACCATATATTTT
cdr3_aa: CASSGTPHSGNTIYF

d_call: TRBD2
v_call: TRBV6-5
j_call: TRBJ2-7
clone_size: .
cdr3_nt: TGTGCCAGCAGGTGGACTAGCAGCACCTACGAGCAGTACTTC
cdr3_aa: CASRWTSSTYEQYF

d_call: .
v_call: TRBV30
j_call: TRBJ1-2
clone_size: .
cdr3_nt: TGTGCCTATAAACTAACCCGGGGATGTGGCTACACCTTC
cdr3_aa: CAYKLTRGCGYTF

d_call: .
v_call: TRBV19
j_call: TRBJ1-5
clone_size: .
cdr3_nt: TGTGCCAGTAGTCTGCGGTTCAATGGCGGTTTCCAGCCCCAGCATTTT
cdr3_aa: CASSLRFNGGFQPQHF

d_call: .
v_call: TRBV20-1
j_call: TRBJ2-7
clone_size: .
cdr3_nt: TGCAGTGCTACCCTCAACGAGCAGTACTTC
cdr3_aa: CSATLNEQYF

d_call: TRBD2
v_call: TRBV5-4
j_call: TRBJ2-5
clone_size: .
cdr3_nt: TGTGCCAGCAGCTTGGAGGCGGCGGGAGTGGAGACCCAGTACTTC
cdr3_aa: CASSLEAAGVETQYF

d_call: TRBD2
v_call: TRBV4-3
j_call: TRBJ2-1
clone_size: .
cdr3_nt: TGCGCCAGCAGCCAAGGGACTAGCGGGAGCTACAATGAGCAGTTCTTC
cdr3_aa: CASSQGTSGSYNEQFF

d_call: TRBD2
v_call: TRBV27
j_call: TRBJ2-1
clone_size: .
cdr3_nt: TGTGCCAGCATCCCCCCAACGGGAGGGTACAATGAGCAGTTCTTC
cdr3_aa: CASIPPTGGYNEQFF

d_call: TRBD2
v_call: TRBV5-1
j_call: TRBJ2-7
clone_size: .
cdr3_nt: TGCGCCAGCAGCTCCGCGTTGCGGGAGGGCTACGAGCAGTACTTC
cdr3_aa: CASSSALREGYEQYF

d_call: .
v_call: TRBV7-3
j_call: TRBJ1-1
clone_size: .
cdr3_nt: TGTGCCAGCAGCCTCCTCATGAACACTGAAGCTTTCTTT
cdr3_aa: CASSLLMNTEAFF

d_call: TRBD2
v_call: TRBV7-9
j_call: TRBJ2-1
clone_size: .
cdr3_nt: TGTGCCAGCAGCCTGTCGATAGCGGGAGGGCGACACAATGAGCAGTTCTTC
cdr3_aa: CASSLSIAGGRHNEQFF

d_call: .
v_call: TRBV9
j_call: TRBJ1-5
clone_size: many
cdr3_nt: TGTGCCAGCAGCCTGGGGGGAGGCCAGCCCCAGCATTTT
cdr3_aa: CASSLGGGQPQHF

d_call: .
v_call: TRBV19
j_call: TRBJ2-7
clone_size: .
cdr3_nt: TGTGCCAGTAGTAAGGGAGGTGCGTCGGCCTCCTCCTACGAGCAGTACTTC
cdr3_aa: CASSKGGASASSYEQYF

d_call: .
v_call: TRBV6-6
j_call: TRBJ1-4
clone_size: .
cdr3_nt: TGTGCCAGCAGTTGGATATTTGCAACTAATGAAAAACTGTTTTTT
cdr3_aa: CASSWIFATNEKLFF

d_call: TRBD1
v_call: TRBV11-2
j_call: TRBJ1-5
clone_size: few
cdr3_nt: TGTGCCAGCAGCTTAACGACAGGGAGGATAAGTAAGAGTCAGCCCCAGCATTTT
cdr3_aa: CASSLTTGRISKSQPQHF

d_call: TRBD1
v_call: TRBV7-8
j_call: TRBJ1-1
clone_size: .
cdr3_nt: TGTGCCAGCAGCTTAGCCGGCCAGGGGGGGACTGAAGCTTTCTTT
cdr3_aa: CASSLAGQGGTEAFF

d_call: TRBD2
v_call: TRBV11-2
j_call: TRBJ2-2
clone_size: .
cdr3_nt: TGTGCCAGCAGGAAAATACTAGCGGGGAACACCGGGGAGCTGTTTTTT
cdr3_aa: CASRKILAGNTGELFF

d_call: .
v_call: TRBV29-1
j_call: TRBJ2-7
clone_size: .
cdr3_nt: TGCAGCGGCCGGGGGTCTAGCGAAAGCTCCTACGAGCAGTACTTC
cdr3_aa: CSGRGSSESSYEQYF

d_call: .
v_call: TRBV5-1
j_call: TRBJ2-3
clone_size: .
cdr3_nt: TGCGCCAGCAGCCAAGGGGGAGGGATAGATACGCAGTATTTT
cdr3_aa: CASSQGGGIDTQYF

d_call: TRBD2
v_call: TRBV29-1
j_call: TRBJ2-1
clone_size: .
cdr3_nt: TGCAGCGTTGAAGATCCCGGACTAGCGGATTGGTCCTACAATGAGCAGTTCTTC
cdr3_aa: CSVEDPGLADWSYNEQFF

d_call: .
v_call: TRBV28
j_call: TRBJ1-4
clone_size: .
cdr3_nt: TGTGCCAGCAGCCCCCCCGGGGAAAAACTGTTTTTT
cdr3_aa: CASSPPGEKLFF

d_call: .
v_call: TRBV6-5
j_call: TRBJ1-4
clone_size: .
cdr3_nt: TGTGCCAGCAGTTATGGTTCGCAGGGGCGGGAAAAACTGTTTTTT
cdr3_aa: CASSYGSQGREKLFF

d_call: TRBD1
v_call: TRBV6-4
j_call: TRBJ2-7
clone_size: once
cdr3_nt: TGTGCCAGCAGTGAACACAGGGGTTACGAGCAGTACTTC
cdr3_aa: CASSEHRGYEQYF

d_call: .
v_call: TRBV27
j_call: TRBJ1-1
clone_size: .
cdr3_nt: TGTGCCAGCAGTCGGGCAGGGATAGTGAACACTGAAGCTTTCTTT
cdr3_aa: CASSRAGIVNTEAFF

d_call: TRBD1
v_call: TRBV7-7
j_call: TRBJ1-1
clone_size: many
cdr3_nt: TGTGCTAGCAGTCTAGACAGGGGCACTGAAGCTTTCTTT
cdr3_aa: CASSLDRGTEAFF